This TCR beta chain stems from a study of regulatory T cells in long-lasting Graves disease. This clonotype was recorded at least ten times. The time point was: newly diagnosed GD, antithyroid drugs for less than 3 months. From RNA extracted from PBMCs, the TCR library was made. For TCR beta, libraries came from iRepertoire HTBI primers and Arm-PCR of CDR3 regions. TCRdb reanalysed the multiplex PCR reads using MiXCR and keeps one entry per CDR3 protein. The profile covers 250,000 to 300,000 distinct CDR3 sequences, with 15% to 20% appearing a single time and 11% to 15% taken by the ten largest. The V and J ends lost 6 bases and 4 bases, in that order; junction bases with no gene match: 7. CDR3 size: 14 residues. The germline CDR1 and CDR2 sequences are DFQATT and SNEGSKA (reference sequence). These data are also associated with another study on T cells in Graves' hyperthyroidism and ophthalmopathy.

The clonotype originates from a woman aged 25 to 39 with Graves disease. V and J are TRBV20-1 and TRBJ2-3, with 10 bases aligning to TRBD2. The source was peripheral blood mononuclear cells (PBMCs), collected at new diagnosis, from a patient treated with antithyroid drugs. The CDR3 protein is CSAGSGGPADTQYF. The CDR3 DNA reads TGCAGTGCGGGTAGCGGGGGGCCCGCAGATACGCAGTATTTT.